Below are 27 T cell receptor beta chains sequenced from a single sample in a study of cytomegalovirus exposure and HLA in healthy donors. PCR employed 60 Vbeta and 13 Jbeta primers. Profiling relied on immunoSEQ multiplex PCR, and the TCRdb table lists in-frame clones only, not all of them. The sample yields 190,000 or so clones, 80% seen once. What was sequenced was PBMCs. These receptor sequences come from a boy younger than 18 in good health and CMV-seronegative.

The chain recombines TRBV18 with TRBJ2-7; D is possibly TRBD1 (5 bases). The CDR3 is 14 amino acids. The ends were cut back, 4 bases at V and 0 bases at J, with 10 bases in the middle. Germline V gene sequence: CDR1 KGHSH, CDR2 LQKENI. CDR3 nucleotides: TGTGCCAGCTCACTGACCAGGGACTCCTACGAGCAGTACTTC. Translating it yields CASSLTRDSYEQYF.

CDR3 sequence (DNA): TGCGCCAGCAGCCAAGATCAGGGTCAGCCCCAGCATTTT. Translating gives CASSQDQGQPQHF. The chain employs TRBV4-3 and TRBJ1-5; possible D gene TRBD1, 5 bases. Trimming took off 0 bases at V and 6 bases at J, with 6 bases between the two ends. This CDR3 comprises 13 residues. The germline gives CDR1 LGHNA, CDR2 YSLEER.

The V and J genes are TRBV11-2 and TRBJ2-1, with 8 bases matching TRBD2. Per germline, CDR1 SGHAT and CDR2 FQNNGV. This CDR3 has 15 amino acids. V was clipped by 4 bases and J by 5 bases; unmatched bases: 7. The CDR3: CASSSSGTRDNEQFF. Here the CDR3 DNA reads TGTGCCAGCAGCTCCTCCGGGACTAGGGACAATGAGCAGTTCTTC.

This clone has only one observation. This sequence joins TRBV6-5 and TRBJ1-2; D uncertain. V shed 3 bases and J shed 3 bases, with 8 bases lying between them. The germline gives CDR1 MNHEY, CDR2 SVGAGI. The CDR3 runs to 13 residues. CDR3 DNA: TGTGCCAGCAGTTATTTCGGGGACTATGGCTACACCTTC. Its translation: CASSYFGDYGYTF.

Only a few counts were recorded for this clone. Other DNA sequences in this sample translate to the same CDR3. The V call is TRBV15, the J call TRBJ1-5; no definite D call. Germline V gene data show CDR1 as LNHNV and CDR2 as YYDKDF (reference sequence). V was cut by 1 base and J by 3 bases, with 7 bases left in between. CDR3 length: 14 residues. DNA of the CDR3: TGTGCCACCAGCAGAGTGGCAGTCAATCAGCCCCAGCATTTT. Residues: CATSRVAVNQPQHF. Filled out from reference TRBV15 and TRBJ1-5, the complete variable domain reads DAMVIQNPRYQVTQFGKPVTLSCSQTLNHNVMYWYQQKSSQAPKLLFHYYDKDFNNEADTPDNFQSRRPNTSFCFLDIRSPGLGDTAMYLCATSRVAVNQPQHFGDGTRLSIL.

The V call is TRBV7-9, the J call TRBJ1-1, with 9 bases that match TRBD1. V trimming: 6 bases; J trimming: 9 bases; junction bases outside the gene matches: 2. The germline gives CDR1 SEHNR, CDR2 FQNEAQ (reference sequence). There are 11 residues in the CDR3. DNA for the CDR3: TGTGCCAGCAGGGGGACAGGGAAAGCTTTCTTT. Amino acid sequence: CASRGTGKAFF.

The chain has TRBV7-2 and TRBJ2-1, with TRBD2 matching 14 bases. The ends lost 5 bases at V and 4 bases at J; junction bases unmatched: 10. The CDR3 contains 18 residues. Per the germline V gene, CDR1 is SGHTA and CDR2 is FQGNSA. The CDR3 here is CASSRTPTSGRGYNEQFF. Here the CDR3 DNA reads TGTGCCAGCAGCCGAACCCCGACTAGCGGGAGGGGTTACAATGAGCAGTTCTTC. Full variable domain (outside the CDR3, taken from reference TRBV7-2 and TRBJ2-1): GAGVSQSPSNKVTEKGKDVELRCDPISGHTALYWYRQSLGQGLEFLIYFQGNSAPDKSGLPSDRFSAERTGGSVSTLTIQRTQQEDSAVYLCASSRTPTSGRGYNEQFFGPGTRLTVL.

V and J are TRBV4-1 and TRBJ2-1; D not resolved. From germline, CDR1 is MGHRA and CDR2 YSYEKL. V was trimmed by 0 bases and J by 2 bases, leaving 11 bases between them. The CDR3 length is 16 residues. The CDR3 region has the DNA TGCGCCAGCAGCCAAGAATTAGAACTTACCTACAATGAGCAGTTCTTC. Encoded protein: CASSQELELTYNEQFF.

The rearrangement joins TRBV2 to TRBJ1-2; D possibly corresponds to TRBD1 (6 bases). The CDR3 consists of 14 residues. Germline V gene sequence: CDR1 SNHLY, CDR2 FYNNEI. With 6 bases removed from V and 4 bases from J, the gap between germline ends came to 15 bases. The CDR3 protein is CASRRTAFLYGYTF. Written as DNA, the CDR3 is TGTGCCAGCAGACGGACAGCCTTTCTCTATGGCTACACCTTC.

The V and J genes are TRBV5-4 and TRBJ2-5, with 12 bases identical to TRBD2. Trimming cost V 3 bases and J 5 bases; bases outside gene matches: 8. This CDR3 contains 16 residues. The germline V gene encodes CDR1 SGHNT and CDR2 YYREEE (reference sequence). The DNA for the CDR3 is TGTGCCAGCAGCTCGGCTAGCGGGGGGGCAGCTGAGACCCAGTACTTC. This gives the protein CASSSASGGAAETQYF. The variable domain in full, completed from reference TRBV5-4 and TRBJ2-5, reads ETGVTQSPTHLIKTRGQQVTLRCSSQSGHNTVSWYQQALGQGPQFIFQYYREEENGRGNFPPRFSGLQFPNYSSELNVNALELDDSALYLCASSSASGGAAETQYFGPGTRLLVL.

This clone was counted a single time. This chain joins TRBV7-9 and TRBJ2-1; TRBD2 agrees at 9 bases. Trimming removed 7 bases from V and 0 bases from J; junction bases left unmatched: 16. The germline CDR1 and CDR2 sequences are SEHNR and FQNEAQ (reference sequence). This CDR3 comprises 19 residues. The CDR3 DNA reads as TGTGCCAGCAACTCGCCTGGGCTAGCGGGGCCAAGCTCCTACAATGAGCAGTTCTTC. It encodes CASNSPGLAGPSSYNEQFF.

The rearrangement joins TRBV4-1 to TRBJ1-6; D is perhaps TRBD1 (6 bases). Trimming pared 3 bases from V and 7 bases from J, leaving 19 bases between. The CDR3 sequence is 17 residues long. CDR1 and CDR2 (germline): MGHRA, YSYEKL. This CDR3 is CASSQPGQRVVNSPLHF. The CDR3 nucleotides read TGCGCCAGCAGCCAGCCCGGACAGCGAGTGGTCAATTCACCCCTCCACTTT.

On this clone: One end of the junction does not line up with germline, which may come from a read error. The rearrangement uses TRBV6-1 and TRBJ2-7; no reliable D call. Germline V gene data show CDR1 as MNHNS and CDR2 as SASEGT. The CDR3 spans 13 residues. This chain's CDR3 is CASSEASQRNQLF. The CDR3 nucleotides are TGTGCCAGCAGTGAAGCGTCTCAGCGAAATCAGCTCTTC.

This clone appeared a few times. The J gene is TRBJ2-5, the V gene TRBV9, with a possible D match to TRBD2 (6 bases). The germline V gene encodes CDR1 SGDLS and CDR2 YYNGEE. V shed 4 bases and J shed 8 bases, with 18 bases lying between them. CDR3 size: 14 residues. The CDR3 region has the DNA TGTGCCAGCAGCCTTGGACTACGCCAGCAAACCCAGTACTTC. Translation gives CASSLGLRQQTQYF.

The chain has TRBV9 and TRBJ2-7; 15 bases match TRBD2. J lost 5 bases, V lost 3 bases, and 18 bases had no gene match. CDR1 is SGDLS, CDR2 YYNGEE, per germline. This CDR3 region has 20 residues. CDR3 DNA sequence: TGTGCCAGCAGCGGAAAAGACTCCGGGACTAGCGGGGGGACTCCCCACGAGCAGTACTTC. Translation: CASSGKDSGTSGGTPHEQYF.

This clone was observed once. The rearrangement links TRBV18 to TRBJ2-5, with 12 bases fitting TRBD2. Germline V CDR1 and CDR2: KGHSH, LQKENI. J gave up 4 bases and V 0 bases, and 6 bases lay outside the gene matches. This CDR3 region has 17 residues. The CDR3 nucleotides are TGTGCCAGCTCACCACCGACTAGCGGGAGTTTCCCAGAGACCCAGTACTTC. This sequence encodes CASSPPTSGSFPETQYF.

V is TRBV10-3 and J is TRBJ2-5, with 7 bases lining up with TRBD2. Losses at the gene ends were 8 bases for V and 3 bases for J; bases not matched to a gene: 12. Germline V gene lookup returns CDR1 ENHRY and CDR2 SYGVKD. This CDR3 has 15 amino acids. In nucleotides, the CDR3 is TGTGCCATCGGGAGCGGGATGGGGTCAGAAGAGACCCAGTACTTC. Its translation: CAIGSGMGSEETQYF.

This clone was counted once. CDR3 DNA: TGTGCCTGGAGTTGGCAGGGGGTGAACACTGAAGCTTTCTTT. Its protein is CAWSWQGVNTEAFF. The V gene is TRBV30, the J gene TRBJ1-1; 7 bases agree with TRBD1. Looked up from germline, CDR1 is GTSNPN and CDR2 is SVGIG (reference sequence). V lost 2 bases, J lost 0 bases, and 3 bases stayed unmatched. The CDR3 length is 14 residues.

J is TRBJ2-2 and V is TRBV30; D is undetermined. CDR3 length equals 16 residues. The V gene lost 0 bases and the J gene lost 4 bases, with 15 bases spanning the gap. Per germline, CDR1 GTSNPN and CDR2 SVGIG (reference sequence). For the CDR3, the DNA is TGTGCCTGGAGTGTACGAGGTAGCCTCAGCACCGGGGAGCTGTTTTTT. Its protein product is CAWSVRGSLSTGELFF.

This clone was seen just once. The rearrangement joins TRBV6-6 to TRBJ1-4; 9 positions agree with TRBD1. The length of the CDR3 is 15 residues. V lost 6 bases, J lost 8 bases, and 10 bases stayed unmatched. Germline values: CDR1 MNHNY, CDR2 SVGAGI (reference sequence). The CDR3 DNA sequence: TGTGCCAGCAGGAACCCGGACAGGGGAGGGGAAAAACTGTTTTTT. The encoded protein is CASRNPDRGGEKLFF.

This clone was recorded only once. V is TRBV7-8 and J is TRBJ1-2, with D unresolved. The CDR3 is made up of 14 amino acids. Germline V gene lookup returns CDR1 SGHVS and CDR2 FQNEAQ. V was trimmed by 1 base and J by 5 bases, leaving 11 bases between them. This chain's CDR3 is CASSLVERLYGYTF. Written as DNA, the CDR3 is TGTGCCAGCAGCTTAGTGGAGCGCCTTTATGGCTACACCTTC.

This chain connects TRBV5-4 to TRBJ2-2; 11 bases fit TRBD2. CDR1 and CDR2 from the germline V gene are SGHNT and YYREEE (reference sequence). The CDR3 covers 16 residues. Trimming removed 4 bases from V and 0 bases from J; junction bases left unmatched: 2. Here the CDR3 reads CASSPGLAANTGELFF. The CDR3 DNA reads as TGTGCCAGCAGCCCGGGACTAGCGGCGAACACCGGGGAGCTGTTTTTT.

This chain uses TRBV7-3 with TRBJ2-6; D might be TRBD1 (5 bases). The CDR3 extends over 17 amino acids. Trimming removed 1 base from V and 4 bases from J, with 14 bases in between. Germline CDR1 and CDR2: SGHTA and FQGTGA. The DNA of the CDR3 is TGTGCCAGCAGCTTAAGACCGCAGGGTGACGGGGCCAACGTCCTGACTTTC. Amino acid sequence: CASSLRPQGDGANVLTF.

The chain is built from TRBV6-5 and TRBJ1-5, with D hard to call. Germline CDR1 is MNHEY and CDR2 is SVGAGI. The CDR3 is 13 residues long. Trimming shortened V by 2 bases and J by 4 bases, and 6 bases separated the two germline ends. The CDR3 coding sequence is TGTGCCAGCAGTTACGGGGAGAATCAGCCCCAGCATTTT. It specifies CASSYGENQPQHF.

V and J are TRBV29-1 and TRBJ1-1, with a tentative D call TRBD1 (5 bases). From germline, CDR1 is SQVTM and CDR2 ANQGSEA. This CDR3 spans 14 amino acids. V was trimmed by 6 bases and J by 0 bases, leaving 14 bases between them. The DNA for the CDR3 is TGCAGCGTGGCGGGACGGTTTATGAACACTGAAGCTTTCTTT. Translating gives CSVAGRFMNTEAFF.

This clone was recorded only once. This chain connects TRBV6-5 to TRBJ2-5; 7 bases align to TRBD1. The tail of the sequence fits TRBJ2-7 better, so the J call may be wrong. Germline loops: CDR1 MNHEY, CDR2 SVGAGI. The CDR3 is 14 amino acids. CDR3 coding DNA: TGTGCCAGCAGTTACCCGGGACAGCCCTTCGAGCAGTACTTC. Translating gives CASSYPGQPFEQYF.

This chain joins TRBV10-2 and TRBJ1-2, with a possible D match to TRBD1 (5 bases). This CDR3 spans 13 amino acids. V was pared by 7 bases and J by 5 bases, with 14 bases between. Per the germline V gene, CDR1 is WSHSY and CDR2 is SAAADI. DNA of the CDR3: TGCGCCAGCACGCGCAGGGTAAATTATGGCTACACCTTC. It yields the protein CASTRRVNYGYTF.